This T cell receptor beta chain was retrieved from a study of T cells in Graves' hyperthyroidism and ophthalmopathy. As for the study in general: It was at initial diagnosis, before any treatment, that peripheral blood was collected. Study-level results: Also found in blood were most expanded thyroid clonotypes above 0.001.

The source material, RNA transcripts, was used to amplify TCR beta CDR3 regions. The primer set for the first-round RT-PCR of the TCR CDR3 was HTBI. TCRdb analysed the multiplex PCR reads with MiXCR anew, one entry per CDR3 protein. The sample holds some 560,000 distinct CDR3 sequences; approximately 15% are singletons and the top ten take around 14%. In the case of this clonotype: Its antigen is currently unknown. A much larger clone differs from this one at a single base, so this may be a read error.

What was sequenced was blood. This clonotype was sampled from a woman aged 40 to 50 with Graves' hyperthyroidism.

The CDR3 DNA is TGCAGTGCTAATACAGCGTCGGAGGGCCTCGGGCAGTACTTC. Protein product: CSANTASEGLGQYF. The genes are TRBV20-1 and TRBJ2-7, with D possibly TRBD2 on 6 matching bases. Germline assignment: CDR1 DFQATT and CDR2 SNEGSKA (reference sequence). V shed 4 bases and J shed 9 bases, with 22 bases lying between them. This CDR3 contains 14 residues.